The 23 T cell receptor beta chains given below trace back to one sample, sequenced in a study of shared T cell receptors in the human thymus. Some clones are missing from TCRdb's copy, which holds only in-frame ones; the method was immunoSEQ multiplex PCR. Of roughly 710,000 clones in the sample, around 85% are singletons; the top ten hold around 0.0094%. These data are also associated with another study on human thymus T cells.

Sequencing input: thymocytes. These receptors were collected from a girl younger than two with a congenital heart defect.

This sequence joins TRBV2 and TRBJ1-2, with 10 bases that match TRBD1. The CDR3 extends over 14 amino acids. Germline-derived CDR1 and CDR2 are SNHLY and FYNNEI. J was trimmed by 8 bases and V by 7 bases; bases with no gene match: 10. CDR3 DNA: TGTGCCAGCAAGATTAGGGGGACAGGGGAAGGCTACACCTTC. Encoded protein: CASKIRGTGEGYTF.

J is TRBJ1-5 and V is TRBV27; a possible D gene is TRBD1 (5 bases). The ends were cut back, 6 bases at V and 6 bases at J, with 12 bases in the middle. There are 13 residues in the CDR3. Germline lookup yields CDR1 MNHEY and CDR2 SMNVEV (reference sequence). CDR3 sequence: CASREGSSQPQHF. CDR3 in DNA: TGTGCCAGCAGGGAGGGGTCTAGTCAGCCCCAGCATTTT.

The CDR3 DNA reads as TGTGCCAGCAGTTTATTAACAGGGGGAGTTGCTGGCTATGGCTACACCTTC. It yields the protein CASSLLTGGVAGYGYTF. V usage is TRBV28 and J usage is TRBJ1-2, with 8 bases identical to TRBD1. The CDR3 extends over 17 amino acids. The J segment lost 4 bases and the V segment lost 1 base, leaving 11 bases of the junction unmatched. Germline CDR1 and CDR2: MDHEN and SYDVKM.

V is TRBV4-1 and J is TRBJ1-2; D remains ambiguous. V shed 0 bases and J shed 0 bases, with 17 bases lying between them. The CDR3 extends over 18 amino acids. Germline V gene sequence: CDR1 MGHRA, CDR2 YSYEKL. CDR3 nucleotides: TGCGCCAGCAGCCAAGAGCAGGAAGTTTTTTTCACTAACTATGGCTACACCTTC. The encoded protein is CASSQEQEVFFTNYGYTF.

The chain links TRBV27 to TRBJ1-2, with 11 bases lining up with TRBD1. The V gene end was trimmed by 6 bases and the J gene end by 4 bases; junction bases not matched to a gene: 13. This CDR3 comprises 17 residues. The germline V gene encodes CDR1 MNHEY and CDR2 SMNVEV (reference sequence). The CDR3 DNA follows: TGTGCCAGCAGCCGAAGTCGCGGACAGGGGGCCCCCTATGGCTACACCTTC. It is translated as CASSRSRGQGAPYGYTF.

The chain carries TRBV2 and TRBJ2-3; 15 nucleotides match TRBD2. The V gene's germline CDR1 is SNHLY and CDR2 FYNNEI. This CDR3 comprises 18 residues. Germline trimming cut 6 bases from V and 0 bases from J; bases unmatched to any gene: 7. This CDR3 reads CASSKGTSGGTSTDTQYF. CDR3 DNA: TGTGCCAGCAGCAAAGGGACTAGCGGGGGGACTAGCACAGATACGCAGTATTTT.

Written as DNA, the CDR3 is TGTGCCAGCAGTTCCTCCGGACAGTTCGACGAGCAGTACTTC. Its protein is CASSSSGQFDEQYF. The V gene is TRBV28, the J gene TRBJ2-7, with a tentative D call TRBD1 (6 bases). Germline CDR1 is MDHEN and CDR2 is SYDVKM. The CDR3 has 14 amino acids. Trimming stripped 4 bases from V and 5 bases from J, with 15 bases between.

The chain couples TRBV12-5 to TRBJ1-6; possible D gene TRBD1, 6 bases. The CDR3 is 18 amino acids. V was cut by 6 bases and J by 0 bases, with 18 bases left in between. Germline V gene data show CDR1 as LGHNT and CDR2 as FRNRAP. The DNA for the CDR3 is TGTGCTAGTGGGAATCAGACAGGTCCTCACTCCTATAATTCACCCCTCCACTTT. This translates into CASGNQTGPHSYNSPLHF.

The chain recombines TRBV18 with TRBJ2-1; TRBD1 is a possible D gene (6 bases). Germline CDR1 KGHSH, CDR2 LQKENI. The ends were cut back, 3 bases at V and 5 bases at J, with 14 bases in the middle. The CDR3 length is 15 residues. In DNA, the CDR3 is TGTGCCAGCTCACCCTACGAAGGGGGAAACAATGAGCAGTTCTTC. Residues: CASSPYEGGNNEQFF.

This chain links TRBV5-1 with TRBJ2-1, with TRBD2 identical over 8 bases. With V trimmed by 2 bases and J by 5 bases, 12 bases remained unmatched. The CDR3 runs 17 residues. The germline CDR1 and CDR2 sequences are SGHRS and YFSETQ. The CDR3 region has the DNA TGCGCCAGCAGCTTTCAGCGGGTCCTAGCGGGTAACAATGAGCAGTTCTTC. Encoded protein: CASSFQRVLAGNNEQFF. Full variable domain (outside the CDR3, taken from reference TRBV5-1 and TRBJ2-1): KAGVTQTPRYLIKTRGQQVTLSCSPISGHRSVSWYQQTPGQGLQFLFEYFSETQRNKGNFPGRFSGRQFSNSRSEMNVSTLELGDSALYLCASSFQRVLAGNNEQFFGPGTRLTVL.

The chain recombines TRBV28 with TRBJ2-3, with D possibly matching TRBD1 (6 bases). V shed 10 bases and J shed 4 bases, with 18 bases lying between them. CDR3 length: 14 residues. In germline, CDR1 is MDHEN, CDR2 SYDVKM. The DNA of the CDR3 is TGTGCCACCTTACAGGGAAGATTGCCAGATACGCAGTATTTT. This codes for CATLQGRLPDTQYF.

CDR3 amino acids: CASSPRQGGWTDTQYF. DNA for the CDR3: TGTGCCAGCTCACCCCGCCAGGGCGGTTGGACAGATACGCAGTATTTT. V and J are TRBV18 and TRBJ2-3; tentatively, D is TRBD1 (5 bases). Germline V gene data show CDR1 as KGHSH and CDR2 as LQKENI. Trimming shortened V by 3 bases and J by 3 bases, and 16 bases separated the two germline ends. CDR3 length: 16 amino acids.

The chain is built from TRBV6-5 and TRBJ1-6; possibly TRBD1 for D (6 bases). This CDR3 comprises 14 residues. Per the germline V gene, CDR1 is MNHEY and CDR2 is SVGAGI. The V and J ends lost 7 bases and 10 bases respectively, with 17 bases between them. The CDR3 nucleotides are TGTGCCAGCACTCTAGGGGGGGGTGGCTCACCCCTCCACTTT. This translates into CASTLGGGGSPLHF.

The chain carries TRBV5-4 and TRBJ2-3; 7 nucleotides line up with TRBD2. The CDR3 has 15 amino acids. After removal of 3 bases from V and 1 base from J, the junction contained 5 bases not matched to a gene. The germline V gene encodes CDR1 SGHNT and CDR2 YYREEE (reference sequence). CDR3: CASSCRGRGTDTQYF. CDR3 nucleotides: TGTGCCAGCAGCTGCCGTGGGAGGGGCACAGATACGCAGTATTTT. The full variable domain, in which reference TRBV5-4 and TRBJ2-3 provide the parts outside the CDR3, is ETGVTQSPTHLIKTRGQQVTLRCSSQSGHNTVSWYQQALGQGPQFIFQYYREEENGRGNFPPRFSGLQFPNYSSELNVNALELDDSALYLCASSCRGRGTDTQYFGPGTRLTVL.

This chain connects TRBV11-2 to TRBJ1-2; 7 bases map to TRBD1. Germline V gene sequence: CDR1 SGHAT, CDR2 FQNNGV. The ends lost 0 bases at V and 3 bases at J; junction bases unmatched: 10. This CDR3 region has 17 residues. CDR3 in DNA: TGTGCCAGCAGCTTAGATCTTTTAAGGGACAGATACTATGGCTACACCTTC. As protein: CASSLDLLRDRYYGYTF.

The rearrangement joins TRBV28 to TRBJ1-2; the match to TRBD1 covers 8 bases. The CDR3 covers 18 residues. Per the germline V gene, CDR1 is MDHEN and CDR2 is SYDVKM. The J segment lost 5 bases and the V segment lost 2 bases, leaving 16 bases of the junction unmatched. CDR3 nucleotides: TGTGCCAGCAGTTTAGGCCAGCCGACAGGGGCAGGAGGGTATGGCTACACCTTC. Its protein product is CASSLGQPTGAGGYGYTF.

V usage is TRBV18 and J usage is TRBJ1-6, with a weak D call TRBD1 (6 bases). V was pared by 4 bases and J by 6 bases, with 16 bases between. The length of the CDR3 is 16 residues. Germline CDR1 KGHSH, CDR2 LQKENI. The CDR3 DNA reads TGTGCCAGCTCACGCCGGGACAAAGGAGGTAATTCACCCCTCCACTTT. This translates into CASSRRDKGGNSPLHF.

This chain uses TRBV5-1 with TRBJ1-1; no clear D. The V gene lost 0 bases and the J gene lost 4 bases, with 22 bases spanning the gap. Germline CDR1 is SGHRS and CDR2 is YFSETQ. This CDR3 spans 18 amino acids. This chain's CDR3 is CASSLALGSDIFSTEAFF. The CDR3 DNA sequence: TGCGCCAGCAGCTTGGCCCTCGGGTCCGATATTTTTAGCACTGAAGCTTTCTTT.

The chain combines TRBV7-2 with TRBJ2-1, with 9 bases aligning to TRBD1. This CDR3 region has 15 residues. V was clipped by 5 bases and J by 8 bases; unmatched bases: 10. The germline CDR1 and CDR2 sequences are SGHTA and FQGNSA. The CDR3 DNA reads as TGTGCCAGCAGCCGCCGGGACAGGGTGTTGGATGAGCAGTTCTTC. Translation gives CASSRRDRVLDEQFF.

CDR3 sequence: CASSPLREGLVSNQPQHF. The CDR3 DNA reads TGTGCCAGCAGTCCGTTGAGGGAGGGTCTTGTTAGCAATCAGCCCCAGCATTTT. The chain recombines TRBV28 with TRBJ1-5, with D unclear. This CDR3 spans 18 amino acids. V was pared by 5 bases and J by 0 bases, with 20 bases between. Looked up from germline, CDR1 is MDHEN and CDR2 is SYDVKM.

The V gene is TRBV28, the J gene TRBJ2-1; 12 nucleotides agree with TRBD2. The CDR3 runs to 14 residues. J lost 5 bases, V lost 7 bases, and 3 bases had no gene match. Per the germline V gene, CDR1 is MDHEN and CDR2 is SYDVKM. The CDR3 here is CASTRLAGDNEQFF. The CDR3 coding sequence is TGTGCCAGCACCCGACTAGCGGGAGACAATGAGCAGTTCTTC.

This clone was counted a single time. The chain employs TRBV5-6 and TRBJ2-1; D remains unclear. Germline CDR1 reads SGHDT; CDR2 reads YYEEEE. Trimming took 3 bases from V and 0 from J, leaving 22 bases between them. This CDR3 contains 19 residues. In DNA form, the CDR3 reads TGTGCCAGCAGCTCCCCCTTCGGGTGCCTTCGTAGCTCCTACAATGAGCAGTTCTTC. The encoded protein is CASSSPFGCLRSSYNEQFF.

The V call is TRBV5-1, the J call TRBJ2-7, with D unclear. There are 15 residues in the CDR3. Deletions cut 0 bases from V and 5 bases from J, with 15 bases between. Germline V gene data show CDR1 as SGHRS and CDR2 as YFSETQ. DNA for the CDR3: TGCGCCAGCAGCTTGGAAGACCCCCGGGTCGACGAGCAGTACTTC. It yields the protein CASSLEDPRVDEQYF.